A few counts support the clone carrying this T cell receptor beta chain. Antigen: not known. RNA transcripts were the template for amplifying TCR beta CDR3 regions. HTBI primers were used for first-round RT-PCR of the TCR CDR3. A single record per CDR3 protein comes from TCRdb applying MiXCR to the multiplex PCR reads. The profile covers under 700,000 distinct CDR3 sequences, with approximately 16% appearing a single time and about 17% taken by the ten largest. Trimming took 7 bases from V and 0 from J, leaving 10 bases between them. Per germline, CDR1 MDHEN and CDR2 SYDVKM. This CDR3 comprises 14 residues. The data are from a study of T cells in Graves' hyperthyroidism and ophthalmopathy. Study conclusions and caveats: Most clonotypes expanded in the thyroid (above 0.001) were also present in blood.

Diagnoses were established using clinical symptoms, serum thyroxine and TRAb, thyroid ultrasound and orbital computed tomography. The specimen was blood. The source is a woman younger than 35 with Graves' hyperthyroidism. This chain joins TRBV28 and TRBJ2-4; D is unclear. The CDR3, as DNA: TGTGCCAGCACTGAGATTTTAGCCAAAAACATTCAGTACTTC. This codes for CASTEILAKNIQYF.